One and the same sample provided the 16 T cell receptor beta chains below, sequenced in a study of radiation and T cells in renal cell carcinoma. Sample treatment: treatment-naive control, cytoreductive nephrectomy. TCRdb's copy holds only in-frame clones and misses some; the assay was immunoSEQ multiplex PCR. The data contain 15,000 or so clones, approximately 56% of them seen just once; the ten biggest clones take up roughly 15%. The sequencing here drew on tumor tissue, taken from a patient whose treatment was nephrectomy without radiotherapy. The receptor source for this set is a man in his sixties with renal cell carcinoma.

This clone has just a few counts. The chain links TRBV2 to TRBJ1-1, with unresolved D. Germline CDR1 and CDR2: SNHLY and FYNNEI. This CDR3 is built from 12 residues. The germline V and J ends were trimmed by 5 bases and 4 bases, with 8 bases remaining between them. CDR3 bases: TGTGCCAGCAGTAGGAGAAGCACTGAAGCTTTCTTT. The encoded protein is CASSRRSTEAFF.

The chain uses TRBV7-9 and TRBJ2-7; D is possibly TRBD1 (6 bases). The CDR3 sequence is 16 residues long. The V end lost 3 bases, the J end lost 6 bases, and 21 bases lay between the germline ends. Germline V gives CDR1 SEHNR, CDR2 FQNEAQ (reference sequence). The CDR3 here is CASSLDSGAESREQYF. DNA of the CDR3: TGTGCCAGCAGCTTGGATTCAGGGGCCGAGTCTCGCGAGCAGTACTTC.

CDR3 in amino acids: CASRPPYLGDIGGYTF. The CDR3 coding sequence is TGCGCCAGCAGACCACCCTACCTCGGGGACATCGGAGGCTACACCTTC. The rearrangement uses TRBV10-1 and TRBJ1-2, with TRBD1 as a possible D gene (6 bases). The CDR3 length is 16 residues. The germline CDR1 and CDR2 sequences are WNHNN and SYGVQD (reference sequence). V shed 6 bases and J shed 8 bases, with 25 bases lying between them.

This clone showed up just a few times. This chain joins TRBV7-8 and TRBJ2-3; no reliable D call. Deletions cut 5 bases from V and 5 bases from J, with 17 bases between. CDR3 length equals 15 residues. Germline lookup yields CDR1 SGHVS and CDR2 FQNEAQ. CDR3 coding DNA: TGTGCCAGCAGCCCCCGTGCGGCGACGGGAGATACGCAGTATTTT. Translating it yields CASSPRAATGDTQYF.

The chain employs TRBV28 and TRBJ2-7; 9 bases are a match to TRBD1. The V gene end was trimmed by 5 bases and the J gene end by 3 bases; junction bases not matched to a gene: 8. This CDR3 has 15 residues. Per germline, CDR1 MDHEN and CDR2 SYDVKM. CDR3 DNA: TGTGCCAGCAGTCCCTCCTTGGGACAGGGCTACGAGCAGTACTTC. It specifies CASSPSLGQGYEQYF. Variable domain in full (rest from reference TRBV28 and TRBJ2-7): DVKVTQSSRYLVKRTGEKVFLECVQDMDHENMFWYRQDPGLGLRLIYFSYDVKMKEKGDIPEGYSVSREKKERFSLILESASTNQTSMYLCASSPSLGQGYEQYFGPGTRLTVT.

This sequence joins TRBV27 and TRBJ2-7; no firm D call. The ends were cut back, 5 bases at V and 3 bases at J, with 14 bases in the middle. CDR3 length equals 14 residues. The V gene's germline CDR1 is MNHEY and CDR2 SMNVEV (reference sequence). The CDR3 loop reads CASSPGLPIYEQYF. CDR3 DNA sequence: TGTGCCAGCAGTCCCGGGCTCCCGATCTACGAGCAGTACTTC.

This chain joins TRBV28 and TRBJ2-5; 11 nucleotides match TRBD2. V was clipped by 5 bases and J by 3 bases; unmatched bases: 8. The CDR3 has 16 residues. Germline CDR1 MDHEN, CDR2 SYDVKM. The CDR3 nucleotides read TGTGCCAGCAGTCCCCTCGAACTAGCGGGGGAAGAGACCCAGTACTTC. Its protein is CASSPLELAGEETQYF.

In this sample, this clone is medium-sized. The chain couples TRBV20-1 to TRBJ1-2; no clear D gene. CDR3 size: 11 residues. Germline CDR1 reads DFQATT; CDR2 reads SNEGSKA (reference sequence). V dropped 6 bases and J dropped 2 bases, with 7 bases sitting between them. CDR3 amino acids: CSAYTNYGYTF. CDR3 nucleotide sequence: TGCAGTGCCTACACCAACTATGGCTACACCTTC.

There are a few counts of this clone. This sequence joins TRBV5-6 and TRBJ1-5, with a weak D call TRBD1 (6 bases). V was cut by 0 bases and J by 3 bases, with 7 bases left in between. This CDR3 comprises 14 residues. The V gene's germline CDR1 is SGHDT and CDR2 YYEEEE. The CDR3 sequence: CASSLDRDNQPQHF. CDR3 in DNA: TGTGCCAGCAGCTTGGACAGGGACAATCAGCCCCAGCATTTT.

The chain combines TRBV27 with TRBJ1-6; 7 bases map to TRBD1. The CDR3 runs 15 residues. CDR1 and CDR2 (germline): MNHEY, SMNVEV (reference sequence). V trimming: 4 bases; J trimming: 10 bases; junction bases outside the gene matches: 10. DNA of the CDR3: TGTGCCAGCAGTTGGGGCCGGGACAGTGGATCACCCCTCCACTTT. It specifies CASSWGRDSGSPLHF.

This rearrangement joins TRBV5-4 to TRBJ2-2; weak D call: TRBD2 (5 bases). There are 14 residues in the CDR3. V lost 2 bases and J 5 bases, leaving 10 bases between the germline ends. Germline CDR1 reads SGHNT; CDR2 reads YYREEE (reference sequence). This CDR3 reads CASSFRGRTGELFF. CDR3 sequence (DNA): TGTGCCAGCAGCTTCCGGGGTAGGACCGGGGAGCTGTTTTTT.

The chain uses TRBV19 and TRBJ2-6, with unresolved D. This CDR3 is 14 amino acids long. V lost 7 bases, J lost 0 bases, and 7 bases lay in between. Per the germline V gene, CDR1 is LNHDA and CDR2 is SQIVND (reference sequence). In nucleotides, the CDR3 is TGTGCCAGTAAACTTCACTCTGGGGCCAACGTCCTGACTTTC. Protein: CASKLHSGANVLTF.

The J gene is TRBJ1-4, the V gene TRBV25-1; 8 bases line up with TRBD1. Germline V gene lookup returns CDR1 MGHDK and CDR2 SYGVNS. The junction had 5 bases not matched to a gene; V was cut back by 3 bases and J by 8 bases. The CDR3 loop spans 14 amino acids. The CDR3 is CASSDFTGGEKLFF. The CDR3 region has the DNA TGTGCCAGCAGTGATTTTACAGGGGGAGAAAAACTGTTTTTT.

This sequence joins TRBV27 and TRBJ2-7, with D possibly matching TRBD2 (6 bases). Trimming pared 6 bases from V and 2 bases from J, leaving 17 bases between. The CDR3 totals 15 residues. Looked up from germline, CDR1 is MNHEY and CDR2 is SMNVEV (reference sequence). CDR3 nucleotides: TGTGCCAGCAGACGTCTGAGCGGGCCTCCCTACGAGCAGTACTTC. It yields the protein CASRRLSGPPYEQYF.

The chain joins TRBV27 to TRBJ1-1; D is ambiguous. Looked up from germline, CDR1 is MNHEY and CDR2 is SMNVEV (reference sequence). Trimming stripped 5 bases from V and 8 bases from J, with 18 bases between. The CDR3 extends over 14 amino acids. CDR3 DNA: TGTGCCAGCAGTCAAGTCGCTCAATTTAACGAAGCTTTCTTT. This gives the protein CASSQVAQFNEAFF.

This clone is medium-sized in the sample. The rearrangement joins TRBV6-1 to TRBJ1-1; D is ambiguous. The V end was cut by 7 bases, the J end by 9 bases, with 9 bases between. Germline lookup yields CDR1 MNHNS and CDR2 SASEGT. The CDR3 extends over 10 amino acids. The CDR3 protein is CASNPSKAFF. Here the CDR3 DNA reads TGTGCCAGCAATCCGAGTAAAGCTTTCTTT.